This T cell receptor beta chain was sequenced for a study of blood T cell repertoires in COVID-19. Background on the study: In each case, the material was cDNA or gDNA derived from T cells, B-cell-depleted T cells, or PBMCs.

Only in-frame clones appear in the TCRdb table, and some are missing; sequencing was by immunoSEQ multiplex PCR. Here the sample spans over 300,000 clones, more than 70% being singletons. The sample was peripheral blood. The origin of this receptor is a woman in her fifties or sixties with acute or convalescent COVID-19.

In DNA form, the CDR3 reads TGCGCCAGCAGTGAGTCGATTCGGGGATCCGAGCAGTACTTC. Translated: CASSESIRGSEQYF. V gene TRBV10-2 combines with J gene TRBJ2-7, with TRBD2 as a possible D gene (5 bases). Trimming removed 0 bases from V and 6 bases from J, with 12 bases in between. The CDR3 has 14 amino acids. The V gene's germline CDR1 is WSHSY and CDR2 SAAADI.